This T cell receptor (beta chain) was recorded in a study of glioma-infiltrating T cells. Regarding the study as a whole: Above-expected tissue-blood divergence occurred in all gliomas, most in low-grade ones.

TCR alpha and beta CDR3 regions were amplified from RNA using iRepertoire nested multiplex PCR. For one-step reverse transcription and amplification, 100-400 ng of tissue mRNA or PBMC total RNA was used. TCRdb processed the multiplex PCR reads anew with MiXCR; each CDR3 protein has one entry. The repertoire consists of roughly 200,000 distinct CDR3 sequences, with over 40% occurring once and the leading ten covering roughly 5.2%. Germline CDR1 and CDR2: MDHEN and SYDVKM. The CDR3 extends over 16 amino acids. V gave up 6 bases and J gave up 1 base; unmatched junction bases: 8. There are many counts of this clonotype. The antigen is not known.

The clonotype originates from a human donor with low-grade glioma or glioblastoma, undergoing nonglioma brain surgery, or in good health (not recorded which). This rearrangement joins TRBV28 to TRBJ2-1, with TRBD1 matching 8 bases. Sequenced material: glioma tissue, nonneoplastic brain tissue, or PBMCs (not recorded which). The CDR3 spells CASRSGQGRSYNEQFF. CDR3 DNA: TGTGCCAGCAGATCCGGACAGGGAAGGTCCTACAATGAGCAGTTCTTC.